The 26 T cell receptor beta chains below all came from one sample that was sequenced in a study of blood T cell repertoires in COVID-19. This table comes from immunoSEQ multiplex PCR, and its TCRdb copy is limited to in-frame clones, with some not included. This table has approximately 350,000 clones, 86% appearing once. The sequenced sample was peripheral blood. All receptors come from a woman aged 55-75 years with COVID-19, enrolled during active disease.

This chain uses TRBV18 with TRBJ2-7, with 9 bases identical to TRBD1. This CDR3 region has 15 residues. V shed 4 bases, J shed 0 bases, and the junction held 4 bases outside the gene matches. Germline CDR1 KGHSH, CDR2 LQKENI. The DNA for the CDR3 is TGTGCCAGCTCACTTGGGACAGGGAGCTCCTACGAGCAGTACTTC. Amino acids: CASSLGTGSSYEQYF.

The chain employs TRBV12-3 or TRBV12-4 and TRBJ1-5, with D possibly matching TRBD1 (6 bases). The CDR3 sequence is 13 residues long. Trimming took off 5 bases at V and 5 bases at J, with 10 bases between the two ends. CDR3 nucleotide sequence: TGTGCCAGCAGTGGACAGTTGGATCAGCCCCAGCATTTT. Its translation is CASSGQLDQPQHF.

The J gene is TRBJ2-2, the V gene TRBV3-1 (or the pseudogene TRBV3-2); perhaps TRBD2 as D (7 bases). V dropped 4 bases and J dropped 3 bases, with 9 bases sitting between them. This CDR3 is built from 14 residues. The germline V gene has CDR1 LGHDT and CDR2 YNNKEL (reference sequence). The CDR3 nucleotides read TGTGCCAGCAGCCGAGGGGGGGACACCGGGGAGCTGTTTTTT. Amino acids: CASSRGGDTGELFF.

This chain joins TRBV9 and TRBJ2-1; 9 bases map to TRBD1. The CDR3 is 15 residues long. The germline CDR1 and CDR2 sequences are SGDLS and YYNGEE. J lost 4 bases, V lost 2 bases, and 4 bases had no gene match. The CDR3 sequence: CASSVGQGGYNEQFF. In nucleotides, the CDR3 is TGTGCCAGCAGCGTGGGACAGGGAGGGTACAATGAGCAGTTCTTC.

The V and J genes are TRBV4-2 and TRBJ1-2; D remains ambiguous. In germline, CDR1 is LGHNA, CDR2 YNFKEQ. This CDR3 has 16 residues. V was cut by 4 bases and J by 3 bases, with 18 bases left in between. The CDR3 coding sequence is TGTGCCAGCAGCCTCTTAATAGGAGTCCCCGACTATGGCTACACCTTC. Translation gives CASSLLIGVPDYGYTF.

V is TRBV11-1 and J is TRBJ2-1; TRBD2 aligns across 7 bases. The ends lost 1 base at V and 2 bases at J; junction bases unmatched: 5. Germline loops: CDR1 SGHAT, CDR2 FQDESV (reference sequence). This CDR3 region has 16 residues. The CDR3: CASSLVGGSTYNEQFF. Here the CDR3 DNA reads TGTGCCAGCAGCTTAGTGGGGGGGAGTACCTACAATGAGCAGTTCTTC.

In this sample, this clone turned up a few times. The chain carries TRBV19 and TRBJ1-5; D is uncertain. The CDR3 is made up of 17 amino acids. Trimming shortened V by 7 bases and J by 0 bases, and 19 bases separated the two germline ends. Germline V gives CDR1 LNHDA, CDR2 SQIVND (reference sequence). The CDR3 sequence is CASTVGRGSNSNQPQHF. Written as DNA, the CDR3 is TGTGCCAGTACTGTTGGACGGGGAAGTAATAGCAATCAGCCCCAGCATTTT.

V usage is TRBV7-6 and J usage is TRBJ1-1; weak D call: TRBD1 (6 bases). This CDR3 region has 12 residues. Germline V gene lookup returns CDR1 SGHVS and CDR2 FNYEAQ. V was shortened by 5 bases and J by 8 bases, with 12 bases between the two germline ends. CDR3 sequence (DNA): TGTGCCAGCAGCCTAATAGGACAGGAAGCTTTCTTT. Translation: CASSLIGQEAFF. Drawing the rest from reference TRBV7-6 and TRBJ1-1, the complete variable domain is GAGVSQSPRYKVTKRGQDVALRCDPISGHVSLYWYRQALGQGPEFLTYFNYEAQQDKSGLPNDRFSAERPEGSISTLTIQRTEQRDSAMYRCASSLIGQEAFFGQGTRLTVV.

The chain carries TRBV11-3 and TRBJ1-2; D is ambiguous. CDR3 length equals 15 residues. Trimming took 4 bases from V and 4 from J, leaving 16 bases between them. Germline-derived CDR1 and CDR2 are SGHNT and YENEEA. The CDR3 DNA is TGTGCCAGCAGCTCAGGTCTGGCGGGGTCCTATGGCTACACCTTC. It yields the protein CASSSGLAGSYGYTF.

The V call is TRBV18, the J call TRBJ2-2, with D possibly matching TRBD2 (5 bases). V was shortened by 3 bases and J by 5 bases, with 13 bases between the two germline ends. The germline gives CDR1 KGHSH, CDR2 LQKENI. This CDR3 spans 15 amino acids. The DNA of the CDR3 is TGTGCCAGCTCACCGCGGCTAGCATCAACCGGGGAGCTGTTTTTT. Protein product: CASSPRLASTGELFF.

This sequence joins TRBV18 and TRBJ1-1, with a tentative D call TRBD1 (5 bases). V dropped 1 base and J dropped 4 bases, with 13 bases sitting between them. Looked up from germline, CDR1 is KGHSH and CDR2 is LQKENI. The CDR3 consists of 15 residues. The CDR3 protein is CASSPQETGSTEAFF. The CDR3 DNA reads TGTGCCAGCTCACCACAGGAAACAGGAAGCACTGAAGCTTTCTTT.

This chain joins TRBV12-3 or TRBV12-4 and TRBJ1-2, with D hard to call. The CDR3 has 13 residues. The V end lost 2 bases, the J end lost 0 bases, and 4 bases lay between the germline ends. The CDR3: CASSLLPNYGYTF. The CDR3 bases are TGTGCCAGCAGTTTACTTCCTAACTATGGCTACACCTTC.

The chain recombines TRBV7-2 with TRBJ2-7, with D possibly TRBD2 on 6 matching bases. The CDR3 has 14 residues. The V gene's germline CDR1 is SGHTA and CDR2 FQGNSA. V gave up 6 bases and J gave up 2 bases, with 14 bases separating them. The CDR3 loop is CASRRVGGPYEQYF. CDR3 nucleotides: TGTGCCAGCAGGCGGGTCGGAGGGCCCTACGAGCAGTACTTC.

The genes are TRBV19 and TRBJ2-5, with D possibly matching TRBD1 (5 bases). This CDR3 has 17 residues. Germline loops: CDR1 LNHDA, CDR2 SQIVND (reference sequence). The V and J ends lost 4 bases and 5 bases respectively, with 23 bases between them. The CDR3 sequence: CASSRGRQPPWSETQYF. The CDR3 DNA follows: TGTGCCAGTAGTAGGGGTCGACAGCCACCATGGAGCGAGACCCAGTACTTC.

The chain employs TRBV19 and TRBJ1-2; TRBD1 aligns across 7 bases. Losses at the gene ends were 6 bases for V and 6 bases for J; bases not matched to a gene: 7. The CDR3 runs to 13 residues. CDR1 is LNHDA and CDR2 is SQIVND in the germline V gene (reference sequence). The CDR3 DNA reads as TGTGCCAGTAGCCCTCCAGGGACAGATGGCTACACCTTC. It translates to CASSPPGTDGYTF.

This rearrangement joins TRBV9 to TRBJ2-1; TRBD1 agrees at 8 bases. This CDR3 is 15 amino acids long. With V trimmed by 3 bases and J by 2 bases, 4 bases remained unmatched. Per the germline V gene, CDR1 is SGDLS and CDR2 is YYNGEE. CDR3 amino acids: CASSGGQGTYNEQFF. Written as DNA, the CDR3 is TGTGCCAGCAGCGGTGGACAGGGCACCTACAATGAGCAGTTCTTC.

The V and J genes are TRBV28 and TRBJ1-1; D ambiguous. Germline CDR1 is MDHEN and CDR2 is SYDVKM. The CDR3 length is 14 residues. The V gene lost 2 bases and the J gene lost 0 bases, with 7 bases spanning the gap. DNA for the CDR3: TGTGCCAGCAGTTTACCGGCGGTGAACACTGAAGCTTTCTTT. It translates to CASSLPAVNTEAFF.

The chain is built from TRBV7-2 and TRBJ1-3; D unresolved. There are 16 residues in the CDR3. V lost 1 base, J lost 0 bases, and 10 bases lay in between. The V gene's germline CDR1 is SGHTA and CDR2 FQGNSA. The CDR3, as DNA: TGTGCCAGCAGCTTAGGCACAGCCCGCTCTGGAAACACCATATATTTT. Its protein product is CASSLGTARSGNTIYF.

This chain uses TRBV13 with TRBJ2-2; D is unresolved. Germline CDR1 reads PRHDT; CDR2 reads FYEKMQ (reference sequence). Trimming stripped 0 bases from V and 6 bases from J, with 11 bases between. The CDR3 is 15 amino acids. This CDR3 reads CASSLGRLRAGELFF. Here the CDR3 DNA reads TGTGCCAGCAGCTTAGGCCGCTTGAGAGCCGGGGAGCTGTTTTTT.

The V and J genes are TRBV27 and TRBJ1-6; D perhaps matches TRBD1 (6 bases). V lost 1 base and J lost 2, with 18 bases in between. This CDR3 has 19 residues. The germline V gene encodes CDR1 MNHEY and CDR2 SMNVEV (reference sequence). CDR3 in amino acids: CASSLWPPSQGPYNSPLHF. DNA for the CDR3: TGTGCCAGCAGTTTATGGCCCCCCTCACAGGGCCCCTATAATTCACCCCTCCACTTT.

V is TRBV5-6 and J is TRBJ1-1; the D is unclear. The CDR3 totals 14 residues. The germline V gene encodes CDR1 SGHDT and CDR2 YYEEEE. V was cut by 4 bases and J by 5 bases, with 15 bases left in between. CDR3 in amino acids: CASSRRDHGTEAFF. The CDR3 DNA follows: TGTGCCAGCAGCCGCCGCGACCACGGGACTGAAGCTTTCTTT.

This chain uses TRBV7-2 with TRBJ2-1, with D tentatively TRBD2 (7 bases). Germline V gene sequence: CDR1 SGHTA, CDR2 FQGNSA. The V end was cut by 1 base, the J end by 7 bases, with 20 bases between. The CDR3 covers 17 residues. The CDR3 loop reads CASSLGRGAHFGNEQFF. The CDR3 DNA reads TGTGCCAGCAGCTTAGGCCGGGGGGCTCATTTTGGGAATGAGCAGTTCTTC.

The DNA for the CDR3 is TGTGCCGGGGGGGGGACTAGCGGTCTGGATACGCAGTATTTT. Translating it yields CAGGGTSGLDTQYF. The V and J genes are TRBV7-2 and TRBJ2-3, with 11 nucleotides matching TRBD2. Trimming removed 11 bases from V and 6 bases from J; junction bases left unmatched: 10. In germline, CDR1 is SGHTA, CDR2 FQGNSA. The CDR3 length is 14 residues.

The J gene is TRBJ2-7, the V gene TRBV5-1; 10 bases are shared with TRBD1. Germline CDR1 SGHRS, CDR2 YFSETQ. Trimming at V came to 6 bases and at J to 5 bases, leaving 11 bases not matched to a gene. CDR3 size: 15 residues. The DNA of the CDR3 is TGCGCCAGCAAACGACCGGGACAGGGGACGGACGAGCAGTACTTC. This encodes CASKRPGQGTDEQYF. Variable domain in full (rest from reference TRBV5-1 and TRBJ2-7): KAGVTQTPRYLIKTRGQQVTLSCSPISGHRSVSWYQQTPGQGLQFLFEYFSETQRNKGNFPGRFSGRQFSNSRSEMNVSTLELGDSALYLCASKRPGQGTDEQYFGPGTRLTVT.

The chain recombines TRBV27 with TRBJ2-2; weak D call: TRBD2 (7 bases). CDR1 MNHEY and CDR2 SMNVEV come from the germline V gene (reference sequence). V lost 2 bases and J lost 5, with 12 bases in between. The CDR3 consists of 15 residues. CDR3: CASSLGGGRTGELFF. CDR3 sequence (DNA): TGTGCCAGCAGTTTAGGGGGGGGCCGAACCGGGGAGCTGTTTTTT.

This CDR3 reads CAISPGQGVGNSPLHF. DNA of the CDR3: TGTGCCATCAGCCCAGGACAGGGAGTGGGAAATTCACCCCTCCACTTT. This chain links TRBV10-3 with TRBJ1-6; 8 bases agree with TRBD1. This CDR3 has 16 amino acids. Germline V CDR1 and CDR2: ENHRY, SYGVKD. Losses at the gene ends were 6 bases for V and 7 bases for J; bases not matched to a gene: 11.